This paragraph covers one T cell receptor (beta chain) sequence. Germline assignment: CDR1 SGHRS and CDR2 YFSETQ. Between the trimmed V and J ends, which lost 2 bases and 2 bases, there was a span of 10 bases. The CDR3 is 14 amino acids. The data stem from a study of blood T cell repertoires in COVID-19. Background on the study: PBMCs, B-cell-depleted T cells, or T cells were the source of the cDNA or gDNA that made up the material.

As processed by the authors: Estimates of nucleated cell counts were drawn from the amplification of reference gene primers. The data were produced by immunoSEQ multiplex PCR, yet TCRdb's version contains in-frame clones alone and is incomplete. V, J and clone size were drawn from that table, and D and trimming were deduced from the DNA. Of around 370,000 clones listed, almost 90% are singletons. Enrolled during active infection, Seattle patients were then followed longitudinally. This sequence was found in a woman aged 70-85 years with COVID-19, enrolled during active disease. V is TRBV5-1 and J is TRBJ1-1; D perhaps matches TRBD1 (6 bases). The sequenced material came from peripheral blood. Written as DNA, the CDR3 is TGCGCCAGCAGCTTAACAGGGCCCAACACTGAAGCTTTCTTT. It yields the protein CASSLTGPNTEAFF.